A selection of T cell receptor beta chains follows, all from one sample in a study of blood T cell repertoires in COVID-19. This table comes from immunoSEQ multiplex PCR, and its TCRdb copy is limited to in-frame clones, with some not included. The table includes about 47,000 clones, over 85% detected once. Sequenced: peripheral blood. These receptors came from a man older than 75 with active or convalescent COVID-19. CDR3s include the opening cysteine and the closing phenylalanine or tryptophan. A D gene is named only where the DNA matches it firmly. Clone size is stated in some rows and not others, as once, few, many or a class when expanded.

>-|TRBV2|TRBJ2-7|TRBD1
TGTGCCAGCAGTAGGACAGGGGGGTACGAGCAGTACTTC
CASSRTGGYEQYF
>once|TRBV10-3|TRBJ2-1|-
TGTGCCATCAGTGCATCGGGGGGCAGGGCTTACTACAATGAGCAGTTCTTC
CAISASGGRAYYNEQFF
>-|TRBV6-2/TRBV6-3|TRBJ1-5|TRBD1
TGTGCCAGCAGCCGACAGGGGGTTAATCAGCCCCAGCATTTT
CASSRQGVNQPQHF
>-|TRBV6-5|TRBJ1-2|-
TGTGCCAGCAGCTCGCTCGGTGCTGGCTACACCTTC
CASSSLGAGYTF
>-|TRBV19|TRBJ1-3|-
TGTGCCACCCAAGGGAGGGTTGGCGGAAACACCATATATTTT
CATQGRVGGNTIYF
>-|TRBV7-9|TRBJ1-2|-
TGTGCCAGCAGCTTAGTAGGGGATTACGACTATGGCTACACCTTC
CASSLVGDYDYGYTF
>-|TRBV9|TRBJ1-1|TRBD1
TGTGCCAGCAGCGCGACAGGGGGAGATTGGACTGAAGCTTTCTTT
CASSATGGDWTEAFF
>few|TRBV3-1/TRBV3-2|TRBJ2-5|-
TGTGCCAGCAGCCAAACCCCCACGGTTCAAGAGACCCAGTACTTC
CASSQTPTVQETQYF
>-|TRBV5-4|TRBJ2-1|-
TGTGCCAGCAGCAGGGACCTCAGGGGGGCCAATGAGCAGTTCTTC
CASSRDLRGANEQFF
>-|TRBV28|TRBJ1-1|TRBD1
TGTGCCAGCAGTTCAGGGGGCGCGTCCACTGAAGCTTTCTTT
CASSSGGASTEAFF
>-|TRBV5-4|TRBJ2-4|-
TGTGCCAGCAGCTTGAGGCACAGGGAAAACATTCAGTACTTC
CASSLRHRENIQYF
>-|TRBV5-1|TRBJ2-2|TRBD2
TGCGCCAGCAGCTCACTAGCGGGAGCTGACACCGGGGAGCTGTTTTTT
CASSSLAGADTGELFF
>-|TRBV6-2/TRBV6-3|TRBJ2-7|TRBD1
TGTGCCAGCAGTTACTCGACAGGGGGCGGGCAGTACTTC
CASSYSTGGGQYF
>-|TRBV2|TRBJ2-5|-
TGTGCCAGCAGTGAGCTAAGAGAGACCCAGTACTTC
CASSELRETQYF
>once|TRBV30|TRBJ1-2|TRBD1
TGTGCCTGGAACGTTGCGCGGACAGGGGGGGGGAATCACTATGGCTACACCTTC
CAWNVARTGGGNHYGYTF
>-|TRBV7-2|TRBJ1-1|-
TGTGCCAGCAGCCCCCGCGGGAAGGTAAACATGAACACTGAAGCTTTCTTT
CASSPRGKVNMNTEAFF
>-|TRBV19|TRBJ1-1|TRBD1
TGTGCCAGTAGTAGCCAAGATCCGGGACAGGGGCGGTGGACTGAAGCTTTCTTT
CASSSQDPGQGRWTEAFF
>few|TRBV6-2/TRBV6-3|TRBJ2-5|-
TGTGCCAGCAGTTCCGGCGGGGCACAAGAGACCCAGTACTTC
CASSSGGAQETQYF
>-|TRBV9|TRBJ2-5|TRBD2
TGTGCCAGCAGCGTAGGCGGGGGGGCTATCGGCGAGACCCAGTACTTC
CASSVGGGAIGETQYF
>-|TRBV12-3/TRBV12-4|TRBJ1-1|-
TGTGCCAGCAGTACTCAAGTGAACACTGAAGCTTTCTTT
CASSTQVNTEAFF
>-|TRBV3-1/TRBV3-2|TRBJ2-1|-
TGTGCCAGCAGCCAAGGGATGGTTCGGCGGGAGCAGTTCTTC
CASSQGMVRREQFF
>-|TRBV19|TRBJ2-2|-
TGTGCCAGTAGTATGGTTGGGGGCCGGGACACCGGGGAGCTGTTTTTT
CASSMVGGRDTGELFF
>-|TRBV27|TRBJ1-5|-
TGTGCCAGCAGTTTTCAGGGGTTTGGCAATCAGCCCCAGCATTTT
CASSFQGFGNQPQHF
>-|TRBV4-3|TRBJ2-7|TRBD1
TGCGCCAGCAGCCAAGAGGACTGGGGACAGGGGATCTCCTACGAGCAGTACTTC
CASSQEDWGQGISYEQYF
>-|TRBV5-1|TRBJ2-7|TRBD2
TGCGCCAGCAGCCGCGGGGGGGACCCCTTTTACGAGCAGTACTTC
CASSRGGDPFYEQYF
>-|TRBV2|TRBJ1-5|TRBD1
TGTGCCAGCAGTGAACTGGGACAGGTCAATCAGCCCCAGCATTTT
CASSELGQVNQPQHF
>-|TRBV30|TRBJ2-1|-
TGTGCCTGGACGGGGGGCCTCTTCGATGAGCAGTTCTTC
CAWTGGLFDEQFF
>-|TRBV6-1|TRBJ2-7|TRBD1
TGTGCCAGCAGTTCTGGACAGGACCTCCCCCAGCGGCAGTACTTC
CASSSGQDLPQRQYF
>few|TRBV11-3|TRBJ1-2|TRBD1
TGTGCCAGCAGCCAGGAGGGCAGGGGGCGCAACTATGGCTACACCTTC
CASSQEGRGRNYGYTF
>few|TRBV4-3|TRBJ1-5|TRBD1
TGCGCCAGCAGCCAAGATCTCAACAGGGGCCAGGGAGGTAGCAATCAGCCCCAGCATTTT
CASSQDLNRGQGGSNQPQHF
>-|TRBV7-2|TRBJ1-4|TRBD1
TGTGCCAGCAGCTTAGCGCCAGGGGGCACCTCGAAACTGTTTTTT
CASSLAPGGTSKLFF
>once|TRBV28|TRBJ2-5|TRBD2
TGTGCCAGCAGTTTTCGGCCAGCGGGAGCGCGGGAGACCCAGTACTTC
CASSFRPAGARETQYF
>-|TRBV9|TRBJ1-6|-
TGTGCCAGCAGCGTAGCACATCTCAATTCACCCCTCCACTTT
CASSVAHLNSPLHF
>-|TRBV6-6|TRBJ2-5|-
TGTGCCAGCAGTTCACTTCAATACACCCAGTACTTC
CASSSLQYTQYF
>-|TRBV19|TRBJ1-1|TRBD1
TGTGCCAGTAGTGTCCCGGGACAGGGGACGGCTGAAGCTTTCTTT
CASSVPGQGTAEAFF
>-|TRBV4-3|TRBJ1-6|-
TGCGCCAGCAGCCCACACCATGGTTTGTCAAATTCACCCCTCCACTTT
CASSPHHGLSNSPLHF
>-|TRBV15|TRBJ1-1|TRBD1
TGTGCCACCAGCTGGACAGGGAGTGAAGCTTTCTTT
CATSWTGSEAFF
>-|TRBV11-1|TRBJ2-1|TRBD2
TGTGCCAGCAGCTTACCCGGGACTAGCGGGATTCACGAGCAGTTCTTC
CASSLPGTSGIHEQFF
>-|TRBV7-2|TRBJ1-2|-
TGTGCCAGCAGCCCAGGGGTATATGGCTACACCTTC
CASSPGVYGYTF
>-|TRBV6-5|TRBJ2-3|-
TGTGCCAGCACGCCAATTGAGGGTACGCAGTATTTT
CASTPIEGTQYF
>-|TRBV7-2|TRBJ2-7|-
TGTGCCAGCAGCTCGGTCCTTGACTACGAGCAGTACTTC
CASSSVLDYEQYF
>-|TRBV28|TRBJ2-3|TRBD2
TGTGCCAGCGGCCGACTAGCGGGAGGGCCAGCAGATACGCAGTATTTT
CASGRLAGGPADTQYF
>-|TRBV5-4|TRBJ2-5|TRBD2
TGTGCCAGCCACTACCTAGCGGGAGGGCCTCAGACCCAGTACTTC
CASHYLAGGPQTQYF
>-|TRBV7-9|TRBJ1-2|-
TGTGCCAGCAGCCCCGCAATGGGGGGGACCAACTATGGCTACACCTTC
CASSPAMGGTNYGYTF
>-|TRBV4-3|TRBJ2-7|TRBD1
TGCGCCAGCAGCAAAGCCTCCGGGACAGAGCCGTACGAGCAGTACTTC
CASSKASGTEPYEQYF
>-|TRBV7-2|TRBJ2-7|TRBD2
TGTGCCAGCAGCCTCGGCGGGGGAGTCTGGTACGAGCAGTACTTC
CASSLGGGVWYEQYF
>-|TRBV11-1|TRBJ2-7|TRBD2
TGTGCCAGCAGCACTAGCGGACTACCCTACGAGCAGTACTTC
CASSTSGLPYEQYF
>-|TRBV27|TRBJ2-7|TRBD2
TGTGCCAGCAGATCGACGGGAGGAGGGAATAGCGACGAGCAGTACTTC
CASRSTGGGNSDEQYF
>-|TRBV27|TRBJ2-5|-
TGTGCCAGCAGTTTTTCAGTTCAAGAGACCCAGTACTTC
CASSFSVQETQYF
>few|TRBV3-1/TRBV3-2|TRBJ1-5|TRBD1
TGTGCCAGCAGCCTAACGACAGGGGGCGGACAGCCCCAGCATTTT
CASSLTTGGGQPQHF
>-|TRBV6-1|TRBJ2-3|TRBD2
TGTGCCAGCAGTGAAACTACCGCGGGAGTAGGTACGCAGTATTTT
CASSETTAGVGTQYF
>-|TRBV18|TRBJ2-7|TRBD2
TGTGCCAGCTCACTGGGACTAGCGGACACCTACGAGCAGTACTTC
CASSLGLADTYEQYF
>-|TRBV5-5|TRBJ1-1|-
TGTGCCAGCAGCTTGGTTCCCAGGGAGAACACTGAAGCTTTCTTT
CASSLVPRENTEAFF
>once|TRBV4-1|TRBJ2-1|TRBD2
TGCGCCAGCAGCCAACAACCGGGACTAGCGGGTGCGGTTTCCTACAATGAGCAGTTCTTC
CASSQQPGLAGAVSYNEQFF